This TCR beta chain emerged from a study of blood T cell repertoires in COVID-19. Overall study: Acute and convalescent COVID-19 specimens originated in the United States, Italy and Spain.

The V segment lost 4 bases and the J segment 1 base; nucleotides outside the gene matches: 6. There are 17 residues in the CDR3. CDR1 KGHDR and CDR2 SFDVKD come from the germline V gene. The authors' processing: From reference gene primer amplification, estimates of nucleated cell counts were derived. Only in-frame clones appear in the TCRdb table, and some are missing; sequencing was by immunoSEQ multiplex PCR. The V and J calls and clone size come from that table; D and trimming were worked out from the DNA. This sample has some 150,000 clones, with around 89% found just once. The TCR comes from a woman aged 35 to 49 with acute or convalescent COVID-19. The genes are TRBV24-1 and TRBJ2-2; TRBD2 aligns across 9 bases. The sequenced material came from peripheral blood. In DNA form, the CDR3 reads TGTGCCACCAGTGAACAGCGGGGGGTCGGGAACACCGGGGAGCTGTTTTTT. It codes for CATSEQRGVGNTGELFF.